The entry below describes one T cell receptor beta chain. Libraries were prepared by immunoSEQ multiplex PCR; TCRdb keeps only in-frame clonotypes and omits some of them. The sample lists around 60,000 clones, 90% to 95% occurring once. The data were taken from a study of OX40 agonist ivuxolimab in advanced cancers. V was shortened by 2 bases and J by 4 bases, with 12 bases between the two germline ends. CDR1 and CDR2 (germline): LNHDA, SQIVND (reference sequence). The CDR3 is 14 residues long. The sequenced sample was CD4+ or CD8+ T cells sorted from blood, obtained in a trial of the OX40 agonist ivuxolimab. V usage is TRBV19 and J usage is TRBJ2-7; TRBD1 or TRBD2 may be the D gene (5 bases each). This receptor was taken from an adult with an advanced solid tumor such as melanoma, head and neck, liver or kidney cancer. This CDR3 is CASSIQVGVYEQYF. CDR3 coding DNA: TGTGCCAGTAGTATACAGGTGGGGGTGTACGAGCAGTACTTC.